This entry lists 27 T cell receptor beta chains sequenced from one sample in a study of CD8 T cells in ankylosing spondylitis. A single record per CDR3 protein comes from TCRdb applying MiXCR to the 5' RACE reads. Among 700,000 to 850,000 distinct CDR3 sequences listed, approximately 10% were seen once. Regarding the study as a whole: Blood from ankylosing spondylitis patients appeared to carry a characteristic roughly eight-variant TCR beta motif.

Which antigens these TCRs recognize remains unknown. Sequenced sample: blood, either unsorted or a sorted T cell fraction (not recorded which). Receptors originate from a male donor with ankylosing spondylitis.

This clonotype was detected a few times. V usage is TRBV19 and J usage is TRBJ2-4; D gene uncertain. Germline CDR1 reads LNHDA; CDR2 reads SQIVND (reference sequence). Trimming stripped 7 bases from V and 8 bases from J, with 21 bases between. This CDR3 has 15 residues. The CDR3 region is CASNNLGSRWDIQYF. CDR3 bases: TGTGCCAGTAATAACCTTGGGTCGCGATGGGACATTCAGTACTTC.

This clonotype has only a few counts. V usage is TRBV7-2 and J usage is TRBJ2-3; 12 bases line up with TRBD2. Germline CDR1 and CDR2: SGHTA and FQGNSA. The CDR3 totals 15 residues. The junction had 1 base not matched to a gene; V was cut back by 1 base and J by 5 bases. CDR3 amino acids: CASSLVGLAGDTQYF. CDR3 bases: TGTGCCAGCAGCTTAGTGGGACTAGCGGGAGATACGCAGTATTTT.

This clonotype has more than one count but fewer than ten. The V gene is TRBV20-1, the J gene TRBJ2-7, with 7 bases matching TRBD2. Germline-derived CDR1 and CDR2 are DFQATT and SNEGSKA (reference sequence). The CDR3 spans 17 residues. V lost 3 bases and J lost 0; bases outside the gene matches: 14. The CDR3 nucleotides read TGCAGTGCTAGGTTCTCCGGGGGGACCCTTTCCTCCTACGAGCAGTACTTC. This codes for CSARFSGGTLSSYEQYF.

This chain joins TRBV9 and TRBJ2-1, with TRBD1 as a possible D gene (6 bases). The V end lost 4 bases, the J end lost 0 bases, and 14 bases lay between the germline ends. The CDR3 has 16 amino acids. CDR1 is SGDLS, CDR2 YYNGEE, per germline. For the CDR3, the DNA is TGTGCCAGCAGCCGACGAGGACAGATCTCCTACAATGAGCAGTTCTTC. It yields the protein CASSRRGQISYNEQFF.

This clonotype was seen a handful of times. This chain uses TRBV6-1 with TRBJ2-3; 13 bases line up with TRBD2. Germline CDR1 and CDR2: MNHNS and SASEGT. V trimming: 5 bases; J trimming: 1 base; junction bases outside the gene matches: 6. The CDR3 is 17 residues long. The CDR3 loop reads CASSRTSGRLGTDTQYF. CDR3 DNA sequence: TGTGCCAGCAGTCGGACTAGCGGGAGACTTGGCACAGATACGCAGTATTTT.

This clonotype was observed a few times. The V call is TRBV10-3, the J call TRBJ2-3; D remains ambiguous. Deletions cut 0 bases from V and 0 bases from J, with 10 bases between. In germline, CDR1 is ENHRY, CDR2 SYGVKD. CDR3 length equals 16 residues. CDR3 coding DNA: TGTGCCATCAGTGAGTCGCAGTTTCGAAGCACAGATACGCAGTATTTT. Its protein product is CAISESQFRSTDTQYF.

This clonotype was observed at least ten times. The chain employs TRBV7-4 and TRBJ2-1; D not resolved. CDR3 length: 13 amino acids. V lost 5 bases, J lost 4 bases, and 9 bases lay in between. Germline V CDR1 and CDR2: SGHVT, SQSDAQ. The CDR3 DNA sequence: TGTGCCAGCAGCCCAATGGGGTACAATGAGCAGTTCTTC. Protein sequence: CASSPMGYNEQFF.

The gene calls are TRBV7-9 and TRBJ2-7, with D possibly matching TRBD2 (6 bases). V lost 5 bases and J lost 1, with 21 bases in between. CDR1 and CDR2 (germline): SEHNR, FQNEAQ (reference sequence). The CDR3 covers 17 residues. The CDR3 spells CASSPRYGTLLSYEQYF. The CDR3, as DNA: TGTGCCAGCAGCCCGAGGTATGGGACTTTGTTGTCCTACGAGCAGTACTTC. Combining the CDR3 with reference TRBV7-9 and TRBJ2-7 gives the whole variable domain DTGVSQNPRHKITKRGQNVTFRCDPISEHNRLYWYRQTLGQGPEFLTYFQNEAQLEKSRLLSDRFSAERPKGSFSTLEIQRTEQGDSAMYLCASSPRYGTLLSYEQYFGPGTRLTVT.

V is TRBV4-2 and J is TRBJ2-2; TRBD1 matches at 9 bases. The CDR3 is 16 amino acids. The germline CDR1 and CDR2 sequences are LGHNA and YNFKEQ. The ends lost 3 bases at V and 5 bases at J; junction bases unmatched: 7. Here the CDR3 reads CASSHGDRGWTGELFF. In DNA form, the CDR3 reads TGTGCCAGCAGCCACGGAGACAGGGGGTGGACCGGGGAGCTGTTTTTT.

This clonotype was found a few times. The chain is built from TRBV20-1 and TRBJ1-5, with D possibly TRBD1 on 6 matching bases. The CDR3 covers 13 residues. Germline CDR1 reads DFQATT; CDR2 reads SNEGSKA (reference sequence). V was clipped by 3 bases and J by 3 bases, with 9 bases between them. In nucleotides, the CDR3 is TGCAGTGCTAGGACAGGTTTCAATCAGCCCCAGCATTTT. It is translated as CSARTGFNQPQHF.

This rearrangement joins TRBV7-4 to TRBJ1-5; D might be TRBD1 (6 bases). Germline V gives CDR1 SGHVT, CDR2 SQSDAQ. V lost 0 bases to trimming and J lost 0 bases, with 18 bases between them. This CDR3 has 19 residues. As DNA, the CDR3 is TGTGCCAGCAGCTTAGCGAGGGGGGCAGGGCTTTATAGCAATCAGCCCCAGCATTTT. This translates into CASSLARGAGLYSNQPQHF.

This clonotype was picked up many times. The chain carries TRBV5-1 and TRBJ2-7, with D possibly TRBD1 on 6 matching bases. Trimming removed 2 bases from V and 0 bases from J, with 9 bases in between. Germline V gives CDR1 SGHRS, CDR2 YFSETQ. The CDR3 extends over 14 amino acids. CDR3 protein: CASSFRTDSYEQYF. In nucleotides, the CDR3 is TGCGCCAGCAGCTTTAGGACAGACTCCTACGAGCAGTACTTC. Using reference TRBV5-1 and TRBJ2-7 for the parts outside the CDR3, the full variable domain is KAGVTQTPRYLIKTRGQQVTLSCSPISGHRSVSWYQQTPGQGLQFLFEYFSETQRNKGNFPGRFSGRQFSNSRSEMNVSTLELGDSALYLCASSFRTDSYEQYFGPGTRLTVT.

The chain is built from TRBV20-1 and TRBJ2-2, with D hard to call. The CDR3 has 15 residues. Between the trimmed V and J ends, which lost 1 base and 1 base, there was a span of 10 bases. The V gene's germline CDR1 is DFQATT and CDR2 SNEGSKA (reference sequence). The chain's CDR3 is CSARAGRLNTGELFF. The CDR3 DNA is TGCAGTGCTAGAGCCGGCCGGTTGAACACCGGGGAGCTGTTTTTT.

The rearrangement links TRBV20-1 to TRBJ2-2; D gene ambiguous. This CDR3 is 14 amino acids long. Germline-derived CDR1 and CDR2 are DFQATT and SNEGSKA (reference sequence). Trimming removed 6 bases from V and 0 bases from J, with 11 bases in between. The CDR3 sequence is CSADDMPNTGELFF. The DNA of the CDR3 is TGCAGTGCAGATGACATGCCGAACACCGGGGAGCTGTTTTTT.

A few counts support this clonotype. The chain employs TRBV12-3 or TRBV12-4 and TRBJ2-2; 11 bases map to TRBD1. CDR3 length: 15 residues. V was clipped by 5 bases and J by 6 bases; unmatched bases: 5. This chain's CDR3 is CASSNRDRGSGELFF. In DNA, the CDR3 is TGTGCCAGCAGTAACAGGGACAGGGGGTCCGGGGAGCTGTTTTTT.

This clonotype was counted between two and nine times. The chain combines TRBV20-1 with TRBJ2-4; D is unclear. V was clipped by 0 bases and J by 7 bases, with 10 bases between them. In germline, CDR1 is DFQATT, CDR2 SNEGSKA (reference sequence). This CDR3 contains 13 residues. The CDR3 loop reads CSARDRRPNIQYF. The CDR3 DNA follows: TGCAGTGCTAGAGATCGCAGGCCCAACATTCAGTACTTC.

This clonotype was observed many times. This sequence joins TRBV20-1 and TRBJ2-7, with D hard to call. Trimming cost V 2 bases and J 0 bases, with 14 bases left between them. The CDR3 is 15 residues long. Germline lookup yields CDR1 DFQATT and CDR2 SNEGSKA (reference sequence). The CDR3 DNA follows: TGCAGTGCTAGATCCTCCCTTCGAGCCTCCTACGAGCAGTACTTC. Protein sequence: CSARSSLRASYEQYF.

As DNA, the CDR3 is TGCAGCGTTGGACAGGGGTATGATCAGCCCCAGCATTTT. It codes for CSVGQGYDQPQHF. The J gene is TRBJ1-5, the V gene TRBV29-1, with TRBD1 matching 8 bases. V was clipped by 4 bases and J by 5 bases; unmatched bases: 4. Germline V gene sequence: CDR1 SQVTM, CDR2 ANQGSEA. The CDR3 spans 13 residues.

The V call is TRBV20-1, the J call TRBJ2-5; 15 bases are a match to TRBD2. This CDR3 contains 15 residues. Germline CDR1 reads DFQATT; CDR2 reads SNEGSKA (reference sequence). Trimming took 6 bases from V and 5 from J; bases not matched to a gene: 7. The chain's CDR3 is CSAPRTSGRGETQYF. CDR3 sequence (DNA): TGCAGTGCCCCAAGGACTAGCGGGAGGGGGGAGACCCAGTACTTC.

The chain links TRBV7-9 to TRBJ1-1; D remains ambiguous. The CDR3 runs 11 residues. V lost 4 bases, J lost 8 bases, and 8 bases lay in between. Germline V gives CDR1 SEHNR, CDR2 FQNEAQ (reference sequence). CDR3 coding DNA: TGTGCCAGCAGCTCCGCCGGGGAAGCTTTCTTT. Translation gives CASSSAGEAFF.

This clonotype was observed many times. The chain has TRBV7-2 and TRBJ2-5, with TRBD2 matching over 8 bases. The germline gives CDR1 SGHTA, CDR2 FQGNSA. With V trimmed by 4 bases and J by 7 bases, 5 bases remained unmatched. This CDR3 spans 13 amino acids. The CDR3 loop is CASSSGTSATQYF. DNA of the CDR3: TGTGCCAGCAGCTCCGGGACTAGTGCGACCCAGTACTTC.

This clonotype has just a few counts. The rearrangement uses TRBV3-1 and TRBJ2-6; no clear D gene. The CDR3 spans 14 residues. The germline V gene has CDR1 LGHDT and CDR2 YNNKEL (reference sequence). V lost 4 bases to trimming and J lost 2 bases, with 6 bases between them. The chain's CDR3 is CASSLRAGANVLTF. As DNA, the CDR3 is TGTGCCAGCAGCCTTAGGGCTGGGGCCAACGTCCTGACTTTC.

Ten or more counts support this clonotype. The chain carries TRBV6-1 and TRBJ1-5, with TRBD1 identical over 7 bases. With 4 bases clipped from V and 4 bases from J, the junction kept 4 bases outside the gene matches. CDR3 size: 14 residues. Germline assignment: CDR1 MNHNS and CDR2 SASEGT. In DNA form, the CDR3 reads TGTGCCAGCAGTGGACAGGGTAGGAATCAGCCCCAGCATTTT. Translated, it gives CASSGQGRNQPQHF.

The chain links TRBV12-3 or TRBV12-4 to TRBJ1-1; D perhaps matches TRBD1 (6 bases). V was shortened by 3 bases and J by 7 bases, with 9 bases between the two germline ends. The CDR3 totals 12 residues. CDR3 DNA sequence: TGTGCCAGCAGTTTTTGGGACAATGAAGCTTTCTTT. It specifies CASSFWDNEAFF.

This chain connects TRBV30 to TRBJ2-7; possibly TRBD1 for D (5 bases). The germline V gene encodes CDR1 GTSNPN and CDR2 SVGIG (reference sequence). The CDR3 extends over 13 amino acids. V lost 2 bases to trimming and J lost 2 bases, with 10 bases between them. The CDR3 DNA reads as TGTGCCTGGAGTAGAAGGGGCCCCTACGAGCAGTACTTC. Its translation: CAWSRRGPYEQYF.

J is TRBJ2-1 and V is TRBV20-1, with TRBD2 matching 7 bases. J gave up 1 base and V 1 base, and 4 bases lay outside the gene matches. This CDR3 comprises 15 residues. The germline V gene has CDR1 DFQATT and CDR2 SNEGSKA (reference sequence). CDR3 in amino acids: CSARGLAESYNEQFF. The CDR3, as DNA: TGCAGTGCTAGAGGGCTAGCGGAATCCTACAATGAGCAGTTCTTC.

V and J are TRBV20-1 and TRBJ2-2; 8 nucleotides line up with TRBD2. Germline V gives CDR1 DFQATT, CDR2 SNEGSKA (reference sequence). Germline trimming cut 6 bases from V and 3 bases from J; bases unmatched to any gene: 9. This CDR3 is built from 15 residues. Written as DNA, the CDR3 is TGCAGTGCCACGTCAGCGGGAGACTACACCGGGGAGCTGTTTTTT. Translating gives CSATSAGDYTGELFF.